This T cell receptor (beta chain) was captured in a study of spatial heterogeneity in lung cancer. The study's findings and limits: The number of expanded tumor alpha and beta chains correlated with mutation number.

Trimming shortened V by 8 bases and J by 0 bases, and 7 bases separated the two germline ends. Germline V gives CDR1 SEHNR, CDR2 FQNEAQ (reference sequence). The CDR3 consists of 13 residues. Regarding time point: sample taken at primary tumor resection. TCRdb re-derived calls from the 5' RACE reads in MiXCR, one entry per CDR3 protein. Among about 9,800 distinct CDR3 sequences listed, about 54% were seen once. As concerns this clonotype: Its antigen is undetermined. With the library built for alpha chains, this beta chain is off target and its frequency is not meaningful.

This receptor was taken from a female donor with early-stage non-small cell lung cancer. The sample in question was lung tumor tissue, obtained at surgery. The chain carries TRBV7-9 and TRBJ2-2; D uncertain. This CDR3 is CASGVPNTGELFF. The CDR3 coding sequence is TGTGCCAGCGGGGTCCCGAACACCGGGGAGCTGTTTTTT.